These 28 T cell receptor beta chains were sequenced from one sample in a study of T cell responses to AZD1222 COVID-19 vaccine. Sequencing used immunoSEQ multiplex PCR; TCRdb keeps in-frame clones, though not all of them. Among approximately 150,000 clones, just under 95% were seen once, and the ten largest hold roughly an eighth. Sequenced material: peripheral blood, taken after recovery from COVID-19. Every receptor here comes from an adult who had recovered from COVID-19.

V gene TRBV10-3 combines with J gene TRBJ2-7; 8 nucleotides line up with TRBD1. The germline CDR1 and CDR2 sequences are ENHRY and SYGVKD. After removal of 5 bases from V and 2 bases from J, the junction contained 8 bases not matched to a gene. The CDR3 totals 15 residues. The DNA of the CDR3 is TGTGCCATCAGTCCCCTACAGGGGGGCCCCTACGAGCAGTACTTC. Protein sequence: CAISPLQGGPYEQYF.

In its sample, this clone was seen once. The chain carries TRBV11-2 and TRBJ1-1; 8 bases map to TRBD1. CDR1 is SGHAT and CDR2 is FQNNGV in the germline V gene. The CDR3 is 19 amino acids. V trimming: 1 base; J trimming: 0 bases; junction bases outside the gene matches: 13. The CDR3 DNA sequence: TGTGCCAGCAGCTTAGCCGGGGGTGGACAGGGTAGGTTGAACACTGAAGCTTTCTTT. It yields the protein CASSLAGGGQGRLNTEAFF.

Here the CDR3 DNA reads TGTGCCAGCAGCAGGGACCTTAACACTGAAGCTTTCTTT. This codes for CASSRDLNTEAFF. The chain uses TRBV12-3 or TRBV12-4 and TRBJ1-1; D possibly corresponds to TRBD1 (5 bases). The V gene lost 6 bases and the J gene lost 2 bases, with 10 bases spanning the gap. The CDR3 has 13 residues.

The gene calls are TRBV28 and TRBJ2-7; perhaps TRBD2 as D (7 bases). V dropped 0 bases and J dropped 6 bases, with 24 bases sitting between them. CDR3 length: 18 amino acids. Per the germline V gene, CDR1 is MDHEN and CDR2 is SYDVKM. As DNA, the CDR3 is TGTGCCAGCAGTTTATGGGGGGGCCAAGGGGAGGGCCGTGCCGAGCAGTACTTC. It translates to CASSLWGGQGEGRAEQYF.

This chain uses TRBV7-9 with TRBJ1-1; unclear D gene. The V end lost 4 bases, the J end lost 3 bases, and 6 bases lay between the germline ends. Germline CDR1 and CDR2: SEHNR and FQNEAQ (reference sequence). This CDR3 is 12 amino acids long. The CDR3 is CASSSRDTEAFF. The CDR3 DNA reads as TGTGCCAGCAGCTCCCGGGACACTGAAGCTTTCTTT.

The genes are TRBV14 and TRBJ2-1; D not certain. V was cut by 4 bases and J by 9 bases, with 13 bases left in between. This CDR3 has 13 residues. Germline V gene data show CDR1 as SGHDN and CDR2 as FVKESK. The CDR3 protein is CASSPRTGAEQFF. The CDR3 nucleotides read TGTGCCAGCAGCCCGCGGACCGGTGCTGAGCAGTTCTTC.

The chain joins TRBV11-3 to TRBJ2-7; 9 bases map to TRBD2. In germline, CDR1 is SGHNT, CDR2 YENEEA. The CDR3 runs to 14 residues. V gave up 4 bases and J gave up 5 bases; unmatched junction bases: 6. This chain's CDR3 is CASSSYSGSDEQYF. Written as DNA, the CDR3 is TGTGCCAGCAGCTCATATAGCGGGAGCGACGAGCAGTACTTC.

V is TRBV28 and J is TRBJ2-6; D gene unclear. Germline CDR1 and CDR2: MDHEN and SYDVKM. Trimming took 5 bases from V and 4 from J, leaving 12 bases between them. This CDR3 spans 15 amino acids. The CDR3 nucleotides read TGTGCCAGCAGTCCCCCGTTGCCGGGGGCCAACGTCCTGACTTTC. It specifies CASSPPLPGANVLTF.

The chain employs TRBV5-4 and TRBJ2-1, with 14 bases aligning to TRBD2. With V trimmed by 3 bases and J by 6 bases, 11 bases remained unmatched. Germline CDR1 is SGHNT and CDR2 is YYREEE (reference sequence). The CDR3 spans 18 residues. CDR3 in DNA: TGTGCCAGCAGCTCCATGAAGACTAGCGGGAGGGCCTCCAATGAGCAGTTCTTC. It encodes CASSSMKTSGRASNEQFF.

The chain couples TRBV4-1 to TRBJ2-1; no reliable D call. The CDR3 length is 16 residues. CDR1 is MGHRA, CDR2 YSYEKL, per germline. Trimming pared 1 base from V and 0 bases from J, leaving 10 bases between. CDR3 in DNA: TGCGCCAGCAGCCAAGTAATTCCCTTCTCCTACAATGAGCAGTTCTTC. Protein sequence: CASSQVIPFSYNEQFF.

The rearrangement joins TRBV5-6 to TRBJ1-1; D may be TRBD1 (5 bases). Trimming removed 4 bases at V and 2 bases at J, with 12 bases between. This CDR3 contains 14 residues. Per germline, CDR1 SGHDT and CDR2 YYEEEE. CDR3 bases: TGTGCCAGCAGCGGAGGGGCGACTAACACTGAAGCTTTCTTT. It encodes CASSGGATNTEAFF.

The CDR3 loop reads CASSLWGTGANYGYTF. CDR3 coding DNA: TGTGCCAGCAGTTTATGGGGAACGGGGGCTAACTATGGCTACACCTTC. The chain combines TRBV28 with TRBJ1-2, with a tentative D call TRBD1 (5 bases). The CDR3 contains 16 residues. V was trimmed by 0 bases and J by 0 bases, leaving 11 bases between them. Germline CDR1 is MDHEN and CDR2 is SYDVKM.

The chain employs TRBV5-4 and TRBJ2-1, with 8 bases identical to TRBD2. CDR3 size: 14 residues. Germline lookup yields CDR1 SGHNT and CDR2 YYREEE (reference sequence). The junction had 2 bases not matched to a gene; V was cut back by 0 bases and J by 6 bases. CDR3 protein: CASSLVLAANEQFF. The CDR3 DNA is TGTGCCAGCAGCTTGGTACTAGCGGCCAATGAGCAGTTCTTC. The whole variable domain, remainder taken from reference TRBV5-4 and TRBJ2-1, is ETGVTQSPTHLIKTRGQQVTLRCSSQSGHNTVSWYQQALGQGPQFIFQYYREEENGRGNFPPRFSGLQFPNYSSELNVNALELDDSALYLCASSLVLAANEQFFGPGTRLTVL.

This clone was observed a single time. The CDR3, as DNA: TGTGCCAGCAGGGCGCGTACCGGGACTAGCGGGAGTTGGGAGTCGGATACGCAGTATTTT. It specifies CASRARTGTSGSWESDTQYF. The V gene is TRBV6-4, the J gene TRBJ2-3; 14 bases line up with TRBD2. V shed 6 bases, J shed 6 bases, and the junction held 20 bases outside the gene matches. Germline V CDR1 and CDR2: MRHNA, SNTAGT. The length of the CDR3 is 20 residues.

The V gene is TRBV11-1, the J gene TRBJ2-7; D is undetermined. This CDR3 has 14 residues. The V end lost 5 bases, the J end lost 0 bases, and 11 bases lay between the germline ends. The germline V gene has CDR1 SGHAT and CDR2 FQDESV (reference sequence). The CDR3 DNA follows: TGTGCCAGCAGCCCTAGAGTTTTCTCCTACGAGCAGTACTTC. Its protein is CASSPRVFSYEQYF.

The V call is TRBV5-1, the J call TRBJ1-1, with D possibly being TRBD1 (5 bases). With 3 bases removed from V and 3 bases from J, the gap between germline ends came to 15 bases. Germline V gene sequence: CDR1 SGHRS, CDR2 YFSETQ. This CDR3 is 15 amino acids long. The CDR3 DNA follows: TGCGCCAGCAGCTCTCTGCTCGGGGGGGACACTGAAGCTTTCTTT. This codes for CASSSLLGGDTEAFF.

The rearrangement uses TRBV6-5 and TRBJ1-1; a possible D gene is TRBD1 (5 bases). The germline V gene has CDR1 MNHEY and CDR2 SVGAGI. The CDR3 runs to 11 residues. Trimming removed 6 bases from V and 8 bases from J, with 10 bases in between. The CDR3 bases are TGTGCCAGCAGCCGATGGGGGGAAGCTTTCTTT. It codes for CASSRWGEAFF.

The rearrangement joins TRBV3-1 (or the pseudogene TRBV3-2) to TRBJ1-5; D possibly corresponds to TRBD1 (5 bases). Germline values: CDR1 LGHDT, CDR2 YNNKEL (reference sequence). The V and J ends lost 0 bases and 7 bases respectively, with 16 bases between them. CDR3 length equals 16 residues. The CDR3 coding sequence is TGTGCCAGCAGCCAAGATAGGGCAGGGACGCACCAGCCCCAGCATTTT. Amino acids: CASSQDRAGTHQPQHF.

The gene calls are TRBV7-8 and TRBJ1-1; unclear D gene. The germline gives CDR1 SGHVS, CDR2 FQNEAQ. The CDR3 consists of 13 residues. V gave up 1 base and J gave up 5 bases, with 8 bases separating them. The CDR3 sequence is CASSLELGTEAFF. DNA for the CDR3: TGTGCCAGCAGCTTAGAACTGGGGACTGAAGCTTTCTTT.

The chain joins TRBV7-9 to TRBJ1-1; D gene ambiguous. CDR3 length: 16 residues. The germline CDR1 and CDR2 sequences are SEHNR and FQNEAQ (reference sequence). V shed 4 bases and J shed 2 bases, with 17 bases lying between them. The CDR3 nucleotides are TGTGCCAGCAGCTCTGCAAGGTGGCAGCTTAACACTGAAGCTTTCTTT. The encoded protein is CASSSARWQLNTEAFF.

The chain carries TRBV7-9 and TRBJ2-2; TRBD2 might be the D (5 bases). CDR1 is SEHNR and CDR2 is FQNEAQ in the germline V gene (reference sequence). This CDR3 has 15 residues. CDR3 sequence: CALRPGRPNTGELFF. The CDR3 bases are TGTGCGCTCCGCCCGGGAAGGCCGAACACCGGGGAGCTGTTTTTT.

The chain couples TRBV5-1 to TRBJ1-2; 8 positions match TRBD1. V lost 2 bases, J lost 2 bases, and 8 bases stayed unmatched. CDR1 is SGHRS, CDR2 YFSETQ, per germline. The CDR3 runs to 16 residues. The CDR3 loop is CASSFLPRTGNYGYTF. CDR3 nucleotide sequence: TGCGCCAGCAGCTTCTTACCCCGGACAGGGAACTATGGCTACACCTTC.

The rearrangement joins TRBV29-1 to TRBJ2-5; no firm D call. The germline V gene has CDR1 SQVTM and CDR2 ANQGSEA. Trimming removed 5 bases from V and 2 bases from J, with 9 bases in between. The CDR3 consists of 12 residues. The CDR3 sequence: CSVTVAQETQYF. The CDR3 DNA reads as TGCAGCGTTACGGTGGCTCAAGAGACCCAGTACTTC.

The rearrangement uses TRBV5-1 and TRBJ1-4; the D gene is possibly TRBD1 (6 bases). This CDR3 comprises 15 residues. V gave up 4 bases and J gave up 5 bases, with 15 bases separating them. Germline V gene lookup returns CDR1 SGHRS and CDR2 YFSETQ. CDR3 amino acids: CASSPRDNPNEKLFF. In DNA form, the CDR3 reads TGCGCCAGCAGCCCCCGGGACAACCCAAATGAAAAACTGTTTTTT.

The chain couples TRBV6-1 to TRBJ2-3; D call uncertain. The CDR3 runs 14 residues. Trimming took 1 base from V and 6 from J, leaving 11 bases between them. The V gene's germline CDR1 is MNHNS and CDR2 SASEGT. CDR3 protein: CASSEERRRDTQYF. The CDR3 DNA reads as TGTGCCAGCAGTGAAGAGAGGCGGCGGGATACGCAGTATTTT.

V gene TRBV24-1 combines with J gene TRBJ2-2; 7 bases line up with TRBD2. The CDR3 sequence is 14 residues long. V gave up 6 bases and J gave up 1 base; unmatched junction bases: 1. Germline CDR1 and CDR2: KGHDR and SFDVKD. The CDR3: CATSSGGNTGELFF. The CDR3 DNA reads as TGTGCCACCAGTTCGGGGGGGAACACCGGGGAGCTGTTTTTT.

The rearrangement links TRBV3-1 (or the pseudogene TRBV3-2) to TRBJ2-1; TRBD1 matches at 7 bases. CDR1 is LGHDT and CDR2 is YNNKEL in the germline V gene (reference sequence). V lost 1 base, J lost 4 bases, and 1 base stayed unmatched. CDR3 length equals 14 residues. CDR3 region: CASSQGDRYNEQFF. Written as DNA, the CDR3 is TGTGCCAGCAGCCAAGGGGACAGATACAATGAGCAGTTCTTC.

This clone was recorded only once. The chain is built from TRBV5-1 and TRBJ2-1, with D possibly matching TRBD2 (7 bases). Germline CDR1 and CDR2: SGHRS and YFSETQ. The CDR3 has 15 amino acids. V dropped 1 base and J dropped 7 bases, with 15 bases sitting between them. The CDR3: CASSLSGGAGNEQFF. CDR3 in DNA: TGCGCCAGCAGCTTGTCGGGGGGCGCCGGAAATGAGCAGTTCTTC.